This record covers a single T cell receptor (beta chain). The antigen remains undetermined. Other DNA sequences in this sample translate to the same CDR3. The data stem from a study of shared clonotypes between healthy human individuals. Study-wide results and limits: Only blood underwent sampling, and tissue repertoires likely differ. For naive CD4 cells, 4% to 6% of clonotypes were shared across a handful of donors.

The germline V gene encodes CDR1 KGHSH and CDR2 LQKENI. This CDR3 spans 13 amino acids. Trimming took off 6 bases at V and 1 base at J, with 9 bases between the two ends. All donors qualified as healthy HIV-negative adults and had experienced no recent acute infections or vaccinations. The authors divided CD4+ cells into CD45RA+ naive and CD45RA-negative memory subsets. The protocol was immunoSEQ multiplex PCR, while the TCRdb copy is restricted to in-frame clones and leaves out a portion. Seen here are about 2.3 million clones, roughly 92% observed once, and the top ten hold about 0.41%. The chain recombines TRBV18 with TRBJ1-1, with D possibly matching TRBD1 (6 bases). Sample: naive CD4+ T cells from PBMCs. Regarding subset: CD45RA+ positively selected. This TCR derives from a man younger than 35 in good health. Some clones in this sample may be carry-over from other donors' samples. The DNA for the CDR3 is TGTGCCAGCTCCCTACAGGGGAACACTGAAGCTTTCTTT. Amino acids: CASSLQGNTEAFF.